This TCR beta chain was retrieved from a study of T cell responses to AZD1222 COVID-19 vaccine (dated by TCRdb to the early 2020s). Looking at the study overall: TCR sequencing was performed for 230 to 250 trial participants, of whom about 210 were given two doses of AZD1222 and some 25 were given two doses of MenACWY control vaccine. Trial participants were enrolled by age into subgroups of 18-55, 56-69 and 70-plus years, and around 150, 29 and 61 TCR-sequenced participants, respectively, were included in these subgroups. Study-wide conclusions, independent of this receptor: Conclusions about previously exposed vaccinees were limited because only a handful of AZD1222 recipients were SARS-CoV-2 seropositive at baseline. CD4 TCRs associated with the vaccine covered the entire spike protein, and the dominant responses were in regions 160-218 and 743-854. Because no samples from the day 14 peak response were available, repertoires could be characterized only after the peak T cell response. Spike-specific TCR breadth and depth rose significantly after two AZD1222 doses compared with day 0 and with MenACWY recipients. Epitopes outside the regions mutated in the B.1.351 and B.1.1.7 variants were reportedly recognized by nearly half of the unique spike-specific TCRs. In the small 56-69-year group, the increase in depth fell short of significance, most likely because of low power. Most participants were white British and females outnumbered males, and the authors suggested that clonal diversity may have been underestimated.

The CDR3 contains 15 residues, cysteine and phenylalanine counted. Left in the record is the CDR3 DNA by itself, 45 bases read in frame from the first base. The germline V gene encodes CDR1 GTSNPN and CDR2 SVGIG (reference sequence). V trim: 0 bases; J trim: 7 bases; unmatched bases: 5. Sample time point, as interpreted from the label and publication: baseline before first vaccination. The treatment or condition tag for this specimen amounts to: meningococcal conjugate vaccine given as trial control. Vaccinee samples came from UK trials COV001 and COV002, including a single-blind randomized controlled phase 2/3 trial of AZD1222 (ChAdOx1 nCoV-19) in healthy adults. Trial participant PBMC samples were collected at day 0 and day 28 after the second dose for TCRbeta chain sequencing. The CDR3 regions of human TCRbeta chains were subjected to immunosequencing. As for the original processing: TCRs in the repertoires were compared against a reference library of SARS-CoV-2-specific TCRs that had been generated with the MIRA antigen-specificity platform. Breadth was defined as the fraction of unique TCRs that were SARS-CoV-2-associated. Depth was defined as the fraction of total T cells that were SARS-CoV-2-associated. Using the MIRA data, each spike-specific TCR was assigned both to the spike region to which the TCR was reactive and to a CD4 or CD8 class. Log10-transformed breadth and depth values were compared by one-way ANOVA with Sidak's multiple comparisons tests. Not all clones reach the TCRdb copy of this immuneACCESS table, which keeps in-frame sequences only. Checked studies attribute under half of the gap to unresolved V genes and leave the rest unexplained. Clone size and V and J calls were adopted from that table, with D and trimming inferred from the DNA. The table for this sample lists about 110,000 clones; about nine tenths of them were counted only once. The ten top clones hold roughly 3% of the sample.

As to this clone: No cognate antigen has been identified for it. No base qualities exist here, and no much larger clone lies one base off it.

The receptor's source is an adult in good health. The receptor chain draws on TRBV30 and TRBJ2-1; the junction holds 11 bases that match TRBD2. The sample was peripheral blood, taken on day 0 of MenACWY control vaccination. The DNA sequence reads TGTGCCTGGAGTGTTGGGCTAGCGGGGGGTAATGAGCAGTTCTTC. It is translated as CAWSVGLAGGNEQFF.